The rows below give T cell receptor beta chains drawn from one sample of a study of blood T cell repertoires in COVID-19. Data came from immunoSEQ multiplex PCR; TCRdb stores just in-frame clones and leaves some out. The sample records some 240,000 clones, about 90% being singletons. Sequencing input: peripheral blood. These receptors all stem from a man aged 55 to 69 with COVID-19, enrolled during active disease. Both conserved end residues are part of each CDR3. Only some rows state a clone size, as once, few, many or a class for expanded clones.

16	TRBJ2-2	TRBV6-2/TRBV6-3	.	CASSQPGQGGTGELFF
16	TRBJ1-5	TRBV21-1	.	CASNRVGFLGNQPQHF
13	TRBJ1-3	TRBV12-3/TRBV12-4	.	CASSLFPGNTIYF
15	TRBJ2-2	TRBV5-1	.	CASSPDEVNTGELFF
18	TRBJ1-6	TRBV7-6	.	CASSFRDRGSTAASPLHF
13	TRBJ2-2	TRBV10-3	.	CAASRGFTRELFF
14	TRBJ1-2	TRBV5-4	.	CASSFSGANYGYTF
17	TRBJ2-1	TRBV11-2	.	CASSLGHLSGRGGEQFF
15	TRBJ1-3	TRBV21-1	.	CASRSGVRSGNTIYF
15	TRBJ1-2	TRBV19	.	CASSTTGGPLYGYTF
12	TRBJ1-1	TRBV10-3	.	CASSGADTEAFF
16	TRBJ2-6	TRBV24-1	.	CATSDSAERGANVLTF
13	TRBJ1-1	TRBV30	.	CAWTTTANTEAFF
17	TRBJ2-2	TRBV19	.	CASTLGYRLAGSGELFF
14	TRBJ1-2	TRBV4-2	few	CASSQHRLDYGYTF
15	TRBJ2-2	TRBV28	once	CASSLRRSNTGELFF
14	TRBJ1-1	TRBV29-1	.	CSGVSQGGITEAFF
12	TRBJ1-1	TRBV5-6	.	CASSFLRGEAFF
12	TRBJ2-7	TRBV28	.	CASSAPGNEQYF
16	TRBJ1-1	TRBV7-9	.	CASSWGGTTLNTEAFF
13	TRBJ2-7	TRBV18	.	CASSPGRSYEQYF
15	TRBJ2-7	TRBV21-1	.	CASSNCSPSSYEQYF
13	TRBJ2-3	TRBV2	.	CASSGGGTDTQYF
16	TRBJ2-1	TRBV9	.	CASSALGTAARGEQFF
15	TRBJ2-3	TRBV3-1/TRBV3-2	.	CASSFRQGLTDTQYF
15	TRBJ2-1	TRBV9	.	CASSLIAGGINEQFF
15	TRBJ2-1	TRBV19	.	CATRETSGAYNEQFF
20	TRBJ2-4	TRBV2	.	CASSEPGTGVMLLAKNIQYF
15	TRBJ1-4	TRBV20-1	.	CSASRGQATNEKLFF
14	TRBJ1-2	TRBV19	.	CASSMDWKGRGYTF
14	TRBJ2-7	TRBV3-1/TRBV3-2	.	CASSHGGGYYEQYF
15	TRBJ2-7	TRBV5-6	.	CASSLSNRGSGEQYF
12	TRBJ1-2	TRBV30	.	CAWSAGYYGYTF
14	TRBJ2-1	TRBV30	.	CAWGQGALNNEQFF
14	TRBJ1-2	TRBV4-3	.	CASSQGQENYGYTF
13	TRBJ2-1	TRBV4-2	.	CASALDWGNEQFF
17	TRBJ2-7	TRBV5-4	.	CASSAGARGLAGHEQYF
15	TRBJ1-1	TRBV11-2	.	CASTQGDRPNTEAFF
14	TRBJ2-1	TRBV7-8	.	CASSLTGTGGEQFF
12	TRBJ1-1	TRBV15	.	CATSRDFYEAFF
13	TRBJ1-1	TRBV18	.	CASSPTTGTEAFF
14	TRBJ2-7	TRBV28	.	CASSLRTGWLEQYF
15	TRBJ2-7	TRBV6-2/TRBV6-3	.	CASSYGQGLSHEQYF
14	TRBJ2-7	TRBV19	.	CASRRDRASYEQYF
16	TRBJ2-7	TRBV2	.	CASSDVLAGPPYEQYF
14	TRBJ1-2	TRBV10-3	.	CAISGEGSRYGYTF
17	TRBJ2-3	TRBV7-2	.	CASTSRGGRGSPDTQYF
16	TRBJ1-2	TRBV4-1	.	CASSQDWDSTGYGYTF
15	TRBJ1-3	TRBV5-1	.	CASSLGGTGRNTIYF
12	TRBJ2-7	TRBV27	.	CASSLGVGEQYF
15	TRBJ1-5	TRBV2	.	CASSTDIYSNQPQHF
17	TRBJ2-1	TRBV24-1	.	CATSDSLTPNPYNEQFF
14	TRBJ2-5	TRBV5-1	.	CASSTGTVKETQYF
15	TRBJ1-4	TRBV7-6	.	CASSFGTGGNEKLFF